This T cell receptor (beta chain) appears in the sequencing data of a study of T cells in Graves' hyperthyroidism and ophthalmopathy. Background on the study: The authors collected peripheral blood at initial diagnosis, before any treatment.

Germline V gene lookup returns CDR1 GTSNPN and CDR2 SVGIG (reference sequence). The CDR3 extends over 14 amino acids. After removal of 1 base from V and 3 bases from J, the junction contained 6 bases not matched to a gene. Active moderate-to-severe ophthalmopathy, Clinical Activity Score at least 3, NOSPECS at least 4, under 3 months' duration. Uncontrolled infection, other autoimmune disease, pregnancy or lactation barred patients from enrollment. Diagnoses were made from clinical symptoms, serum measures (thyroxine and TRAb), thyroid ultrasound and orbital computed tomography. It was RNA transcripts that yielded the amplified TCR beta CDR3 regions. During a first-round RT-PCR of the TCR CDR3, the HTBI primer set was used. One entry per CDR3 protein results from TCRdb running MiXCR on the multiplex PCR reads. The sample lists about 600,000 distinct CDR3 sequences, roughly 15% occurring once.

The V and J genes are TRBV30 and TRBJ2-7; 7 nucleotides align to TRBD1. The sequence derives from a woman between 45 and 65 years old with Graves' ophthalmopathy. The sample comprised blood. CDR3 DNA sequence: TGTGCCTGGAGTGCCGGGACAGACATCTACGAGCAGTACTTC. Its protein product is CAWSAGTDIYEQYF.